A selection of T cell receptor beta chains follows, all from one sample in a study of blood T cell repertoires in COVID-19. Profiled with immunoSEQ multiplex PCR; TCRdb holds only in-frame clones, not every one. Here the sample spans roughly 53,000 clones, 84% being singletons. The source material was peripheral blood. The receptors were sampled from a man between 50 and 59 years old with acute or convalescent COVID-19. The CDR3 runs from the conserved cysteine through the conserved F or W. The D gene is left open where the match is weak. Only some rows state a clone size, as once, few, many or a class for expanded clones.

clone_size	j_call	d_call	v_call	cdr3_nt	cdr3_aa
.	TRBJ1-1	.	TRBV6-5	TGTGCCAGCAAGCGTCAGGGTGATGGTGAAGCTTTCTTT	CASKRQGDGEAFF
.	TRBJ1-1	.	TRBV4-1	TGCGCCAGCAGCCAAGAAACACAGGGATACACTGAAGCTTTCTTT	CASSQETQGYTEAFF
.	TRBJ1-1	.	TRBV6-2/TRBV6-3	TGTGCCAGCAGCCGACAGTGGCGTAGGACTGAAGCTTTCTTT	CASSRQWRRTEAFF
.	TRBJ1-5	TRBD1	TRBV6-5	TGTGCCAGCAAAAGGGACAGGGGATTCAATCAGCCCCAGCATTTT	CASKRDRGFNQPQHF
.	TRBJ2-2	.	TRBV10-2	TGCGCCAGCAAGGGGCAAAACACCGGGGAGCTGTTTTTT	CASKGQNTGELFF
.	TRBJ1-1	TRBD1	TRBV10-2	TGCGCCAGCAGCCGAGGGGACAGGGTGGCTTTCTTT	CASSRGDRVAFF
.	TRBJ2-7	.	TRBV3-1/TRBV3-2	TGTGCCAGCAGTCCCCGCCCGGACGAGCAGTACTTC	CASSPRPDEQYF
.	TRBJ2-7	TRBD1	TRBV7-9	TGTGCCAGCAGCCGGAGCGACAGGGTAGACGAGCAGTACTTC	CASSRSDRVDEQYF
few	TRBJ2-3	.	TRBV11-1	TGTGCCAGCAGCTTAATTTTAGGGGGCACAGATACGCAGTATTTT	CASSLILGGTDTQYF
few	TRBJ1-2	TRBD1	TRBV4-2	TGTGCCAGCAGCCAACAACAGGGGGATGATGGCTACACCTTC	CASSQQQGDDGYTF
.	TRBJ2-6	TRBD1	TRBV5-1	TGCGCCAGCAAGGACAGGGAATCAGGGGCCAACGTCCTGACTTTC	CASKDRESGANVLTF
.	TRBJ1-5	.	TRBV19	TGTGCCAGTAACAGCCTTAGCAATCAGCCCCAGCATTTT	CASNSLSNQPQHF
.	TRBJ1-1	.	TRBV3-1/TRBV3-2	TGTGCCAGCAGCCAAGGACAGAAAGCTTTCTTT	CASSQGQKAFF
once	TRBJ2-1	.	TRBV5-1	TGCGCCAGCAGCTTGGGGACACAAAGGGGAAATGAGCAGTTCTTC	CASSLGTQRGNEQFF
.	TRBJ1-2	TRBD1	TRBV28	TGTGCCAGCAGAGGGACAGCTAACTATGGCTACACCTTC	CASRGTANYGYTF
.	TRBJ1-4	.	TRBV5-4	TGTGCCAGCAGCCCCGGACACCCGGGCGGTGAAAAACTGTTTTTT	CASSPGHPGGEKLFF
.	TRBJ2-5	TRBD2	TRBV6-5	TGTGCCAGCAACGGGGGGGGTACCCAAGAGACCCAGTACTTC	CASNGGGTQETQYF
.	TRBJ2-5	.	TRBV12-3/TRBV12-4	TGTGCCAGCAGCCGGGACTCCCAAGAGACCCAGTACTTC	CASSRDSQETQYF
.	TRBJ1-5	.	TRBV20-1	TGCAGTGCTAGGCGGGACCAGCCCCAGCATTTT	CSARRDQPQHF
.	TRBJ1-1	.	TRBV6-6	TGTGCCAGCAGTTACCCGGTGAACACTGAAGCTTTCTTT	CASSYPVNTEAFF
.	TRBJ1-4	TRBD1	TRBV3-1/TRBV3-2	TGTGCCAGCAGCCCCGGACAGGGGAGGAATGAAAAACTGTTTTTT	CASSPGQGRNEKLFF
.	TRBJ2-7	.	TRBV6-1	TGTGCCACTACCTCTCCCCGGGACTCCTACGAGCAGTACTTC	CATTSPRDSYEQYF
.	TRBJ2-3	.	TRBV13	TGTGCCAGCAGCTTATCTTTTGGGACTCGCACAGATACGCAGTATTTT	CASSLSFGTRTDTQYF
.	TRBJ1-1	.	TRBV27	TGTGCCAGCAGTTTACTGCCGGTGGGCCCGGCCCTGAACACTGAAGCTTTCTTT	CASSLLPVGPALNTEAFF